The entry that follows covers one TCR beta chain sequence. Clones were sequenced by immunoSEQ multiplex PCR, and TCRdb holds only the in-frame ones, with some missing. Of approximately 250,000 clones listed, 83% are singletons. The data belong to a study of blood T cell repertoires in COVID-19. V lost 3 bases and J lost 11, with 8 bases in between. The length of the CDR3 is 10 residues. This clonotype was sampled from a human donor in a cohort sampled during active COVID-19. The sample was peripheral blood. The rearrangement links TRBV6-7 to TRBJ2-7; no clear D. TRBV6-7 is assigned to the ORF class and has an uncertain function. The CDR3 region has the DNA TGTGCCAGCAGTTATTCTACTGAGTACTTC. Its translation: CASSYSTEYF.